One and the same sample provided the 30 T cell receptor beta chains below, sequenced in a study of T-cell memory formation after mild COVID-19. TCRdb passed the 5' RACE reads through MiXCR, listing each CDR3 protein once. The sample gives 380,000 or so distinct CDR3 sequences, roughly 15% of which show up once; around a fifth is in the top ten. The sequencing sample was made of PBMCs or a T cell subset sorted from them (not recorded which). Every receptor here comes from a man aged 18-30 years who had mild COVID-19 (a few samples of this study predate the infection). Cell type and time point are not known.

The sample holds a few counts of this clonotype. The chain uses TRBV6-1 and TRBJ1-1; TRBD1 matches at 11 bases. The CDR3 consists of 14 residues. The trim removed 7 bases at V and 5 bases at J, leaving 6 bases unmatched. Germline V gives CDR1 MNHNS, CDR2 SASEGT. CDR3 DNA: TGTGCCAGCACCGGACAGGGGGCGAGGACTGAAGCTTTCTTT. Translation: CASTGQGARTEAFF.

The gene calls are TRBV9 and TRBJ2-3; 8 bases fit TRBD2. The CDR3 loop spans 13 amino acids. Germline lookup yields CDR1 SGDLS and CDR2 YYNGEE. The trim removed 6 bases at V and 6 bases at J, leaving 6 bases unmatched. The CDR3 is CASNRGGSDTQYF. The DNA for the CDR3 is TGTGCCAGCAACCGGGGGGGGAGCGATACGCAGTATTTT.

Many counts were recorded for this clonotype. The chain combines TRBV5-1 with TRBJ2-5; tentatively, D is TRBD1 or TRBD2 (6 bases each). CDR3 length: 13 residues. Germline V gives CDR1 SGHRS, CDR2 YFSETQ. Deletions cut 5 bases from V and 5 bases from J, with 13 bases between. The CDR3 DNA follows: TGCGCCAGCAGATCGGGGGCTCGGGAGACCCAGTACTTC. This gives the protein CASRSGARETQYF. The whole variable domain, remainder taken from reference TRBV5-1 and TRBJ2-5, is KAGVTQTPRYLIKTRGQQVTLSCSPISGHRSVSWYQQTPGQGLQFLFEYFSETQRNKGNFPGRFSGRQFSNSRSEMNVSTLELGDSALYLCASRSGARETQYFGPGTRLLVL.

This clonotype has only a few counts. V and J are TRBV12-3 or TRBV12-4 and TRBJ2-3, with D unclear. The V and J ends lost 3 bases and 10 bases respectively, with 8 bases between them. The CDR3 is made up of 11 amino acids. CDR3 region: CASSFGGAQYF. CDR3 in DNA: TGTGCCAGCAGTTTCGGTGGGGCGCAGTATTTT.

The chain has TRBV7-3 and TRBJ2-1; 10 nucleotides match TRBD2. The V segment lost 4 bases and the J segment 7 bases; nucleotides outside the gene matches: 7. This CDR3 region has 15 residues. CDR1 is SGHTA, CDR2 FQGTGA, per germline. The CDR3: CASSSGLAAHNEQFF. The CDR3 DNA follows: TGTGCCAGCAGCTCCGGACTAGCGGCCCATAATGAGCAGTTCTTC.

This clonotype was detected ten times or more. The chain employs TRBV12-3 or TRBV12-4 and TRBJ2-7; D might be TRBD1 or TRBD2, each matching 5 bases. Trimming removed 5 bases at V and 6 bases at J, with 17 bases between. This CDR3 spans 14 amino acids. This chain's CDR3 is CASSPPGPLSEQYV. CDR3 DNA: TGTGCCAGCAGTCCTCCGGGACCCCTGTCCGAGCAGTACGTC.

This clonotype was recorded a few times. This rearrangement joins TRBV4-1 to TRBJ2-1; 7 nucleotides match TRBD2. J was trimmed by 6 bases and V by 4 bases; bases with no gene match: 9. The CDR3 runs 15 residues. The germline V gene has CDR1 MGHRA and CDR2 YSYEKL. The CDR3 protein is CASSPQTSSSNEQFF. CDR3 sequence (DNA): TGCGCCAGCAGCCCTCAGACTAGCTCTTCCAATGAGCAGTTCTTC.

This clonotype came up many times. V gene TRBV28 combines with J gene TRBJ2-5; 7 nucleotides agree with TRBD2. The CDR3 contains 15 residues. Losses at the gene ends were 3 bases for V and 5 bases for J; bases not matched to a gene: 9. Per the germline V gene, CDR1 is MDHEN and CDR2 is SYDVKM. CDR3 sequence: CASSFIGGTQETQYF. The CDR3 DNA reads TGTGCCAGCAGTTTCATCGGGGGGACCCAGGAGACCCAGTACTTC.

The V gene is TRBV19, the J gene TRBJ2-1; 9 nucleotides agree with TRBD1. The ends lost 1 base at V and 4 bases at J; junction bases unmatched: 8. Germline CDR1 and CDR2: LNHDA and SQIVND (reference sequence). CDR3 size: 17 residues. The CDR3 DNA is TGTGCCAGTAGTATAGTCCCGGGACAGGGAGGTTACAATGAGCAGTTCTTC. This gives the protein CASSIVPGQGGYNEQFF.

This clonotype has at least ten counts. The chain uses TRBV20-1 and TRBJ2-7, with a weak D call TRBD1 (6 bases). Germline CDR1 reads DFQATT; CDR2 reads SNEGSKA (reference sequence). This CDR3 is 14 amino acids long. V gave up 3 bases and J gave up 0 bases, with 12 bases separating them. CDR3 nucleotide sequence: TGCAGTGCTAGCCCGGGACAAAGCTCCTACGAGCAGTACTTC. It specifies CSASPGQSSYEQYF.

This clonotype was counted a few times. The chain combines TRBV6-5 with TRBJ1-1; TRBD1 aligns across 9 bases. Unmatched junction bases numbered 3, after V lost 0 bases and J lost 4 bases. Germline V lookup: CDR1 MNHEY, CDR2 SVGAGI. CDR3 length: 15 amino acids. The CDR3 coding sequence is TGTGCCAGCAGTTACTCCGTGGACAGGGGCACTGAAGCTTTCTTT. The encoded protein is CASSYSVDRGTEAFF.

This clonotype was seen repeatedly, ten times or more. The chain has TRBV2 and TRBJ2-3; no clear D gene. V lost 3 bases, J lost 5 bases, and 9 bases lay in between. Germline V CDR1 and CDR2: SNHLY, FYNNEI. This CDR3 contains 13 residues. CDR3 nucleotide sequence: TGTGCCAGCAGTGACGGCTCTAGAGATACGCAGTATTTT. It is translated as CASSDGSRDTQYF. The entire variable domain, with the rest obtained from reference TRBV2 and TRBJ2-3, is as follows: EPEVTQTPSHQVTQMGQEVILRCVPISNHLYFYWYRQILGQKVEFLVSFYNNEISEKSEIFDDQFSVERPDGSNFTLKIRSTKLEDSAMYFCASSDGSRDTQYFGPGTRLTVL.

This clonotype was observed at least ten times. The rearrangement links TRBV9 to TRBJ1-2; the D is unclear. V lost 0 bases and J lost 7, with 16 bases in between. Germline values: CDR1 SGDLS, CDR2 YYNGEE. The CDR3 has 15 amino acids. Here the CDR3 DNA reads TGTGCCAGCAGCGTAGGGGGTCCGATCGAGGGTGGCTACACCTTC. It yields the protein CASSVGGPIEGGYTF.

The chain employs TRBV3-1 and TRBJ1-6, with TRBD1 matching over 8 bases. The length of the CDR3 is 16 residues. V was clipped by 3 bases and J by 10 bases; unmatched bases: 11. CDR1 is LGHDT, CDR2 YNNKEL, per germline (reference sequence). CDR3 amino acids: CASSHTWDRRGSPLHF. Written as DNA, the CDR3 is TGTGCCAGCAGCCACACCTGGGACAGGAGAGGGTCACCCCTCCACTTT.

The V gene is TRBV10-3, the J gene TRBJ2-3; D is unresolved. Germline V gene sequence: CDR1 ENHRY, CDR2 SYGVKD. The CDR3 spans 11 residues. V gave up 10 bases and J gave up 6 bases, with 11 bases separating them. The CDR3 spells CATATQDTQYF. The CDR3 bases are TGTGCCACCGCCACGCAGGATACGCAGTATTTT.

This clonotype occurred a few times. The chain recombines TRBV19 with TRBJ2-5, with D possibly matching TRBD1 (6 bases). Germline-derived CDR1 and CDR2 are LNHDA and SQIVND (reference sequence). CDR3 size: 13 residues. Trimming pared 1 base from V and 5 bases from J, leaving 8 bases between. In nucleotides, the CDR3 is TGTGCCAGTAGTATAGCAGGGGCGGAGACCCAGTACTTC. Translating it yields CASSIAGAETQYF.

The table lists this clonotype with a count of one. The chain has TRBV7-2 and TRBJ2-3, with 10 nucleotides matching TRBD2. J gave up 7 bases and V 2 bases, and 6 bases lay outside the gene matches. The germline gives CDR1 SGHTA, CDR2 FQGNSA. The CDR3 spans 15 residues. CDR3 in amino acids: CASSLQRGGLNTQYF. CDR3 in DNA: TGTGCCAGCAGCTTACAGCGGGGGGGCCTAAATACGCAGTATTTT.

The V call is TRBV7-2, the J call TRBJ2-1, with D possibly TRBD2 on 5 matching bases. This CDR3 has 15 amino acids. Trimming left V 1 base short and J 4 bases short, with 11 bases between. Germline values: CDR1 SGHTA, CDR2 FQGNSA. The CDR3 region has the DNA TGTGCCAGCAGCTTAGGGGCGCCGGGGTACAATGAGCAGTTCTTC. This gives the protein CASSLGAPGYNEQFF.

This clonotype was detected a few times. The V gene is TRBV5-4, the J gene TRBJ2-3, with 8 bases matching TRBD2. The V gene's germline CDR1 is SGHNT and CDR2 YYREEE (reference sequence). The CDR3 loop spans 16 amino acids. The V segment lost 1 base and the J segment 4 bases; nucleotides outside the gene matches: 8. The CDR3 loop reads CASSLSAGGRSDTQYF. The CDR3 DNA follows: TGTGCCAGCAGCTTGTCGGCGGGGGGTAGATCAGATACGCAGTATTTT.

The rearrangement joins TRBV3-1 to TRBJ1-2; D gene ambiguous. This CDR3 is built from 13 residues. The V and J ends lost 2 bases and 4 bases respectively, with 8 bases between them. In germline, CDR1 is LGHDT, CDR2 YNNKEL (reference sequence). The CDR3 sequence is CASSQRDGYGYTF. The CDR3 coding sequence is TGTGCCAGCAGCCAAAGGGATGGCTATGGCTACACCTTC.

Regarding this clonotype: Its ends do not fully match the called genes, so a read error is possible. CDR3 nucleotide sequence: TGTGCCAGCAGTTACTCGAGGCAAGAGACCAAGTACTTC. Translating gives CASSYSRQETKYF. The rearrangement uses TRBV6-6 and TRBJ2-5; no definite D call. This CDR3 is 13 amino acids long. Per the germline V gene, CDR1 is MNHNY and CDR2 is SVGAGI (reference sequence).

This clonotype turned up a few times. Written as DNA, the CDR3 is TGTGCCAGCAGCTTGGTCAGGGGTGAGGAGAAGGCTTTCTTT. It is translated as CASSLVRGEEKAFF. The genes are TRBV5-5 and TRBJ1-1; maybe TRBD1 (6 bases). The CDR3 is made up of 14 amino acids. Trimming took 0 bases from V and 11 from J, leaving 17 bases between them. Germline V gene data show CDR1 as SGHKS and CDR2 as YYEKEE (reference sequence).

The chain employs TRBV29-1 and TRBJ2-7; D may be TRBD1 (5 bases). The germline V gene encodes CDR1 SQVTM and CDR2 ANQGSEA. The CDR3 extends over 13 amino acids. V lost 7 bases and J 6 bases, leaving 19 bases between the germline ends. Here the CDR3 DNA reads TGCAGCGGAAAGAAGGCAGGGAACGGCGAGCAGTACTTC. Translation gives CSGKKAGNGEQYF.

The chain joins TRBV29-1 to TRBJ2-7; D gene unclear. The V end lost 7 bases, the J end lost 5 bases, and 15 bases lay between the germline ends. This CDR3 is built from 12 residues. Germline loops: CDR1 SQVTM, CDR2 ANQGSEA. CDR3 loop: CSANSGTNEQYF. The CDR3 DNA reads TGCAGCGCTAACTCAGGTACCAACGAGCAGTACTTC.

The table lists this clonotype with a few counts. The CDR3 DNA is TGTGCCAGCAGCCCGCGGACAGGGGTGCGGCAAGAGACCCAGTACTTC. Translating it yields CASSPRTGVRQETQYF. The chain combines TRBV11-2 with TRBJ2-5, with TRBD1 identical over 9 bases. Germline lookup yields CDR1 SGHAT and CDR2 FQNNGV. The V and J ends lost 5 bases and 2 bases, in that order; junction bases with no gene match: 9. CDR3 length: 16 amino acids.

This clonotype was observed a few times. This chain uses TRBV12-3 or TRBV12-4 with TRBJ2-1; D unresolved. CDR3 size: 15 residues. Trimming removed 2 bases at V and 7 bases at J, with 15 bases between. The CDR3 nucleotides read TGTGCCAGCAGTTTATCTGGCCTAGGTCGAAATGAGCAGTTCTTC. Translation: CASSLSGLGRNEQFF.

Comments on this clonotype: This may be a read error, as it is one base from a much larger clone. This chain uses TRBV4-2 with TRBJ2-1; 8 nucleotides agree with TRBD2. CDR3 length equals 14 residues. Germline V CDR1 and CDR2: LGHNA, YNFKEQ. CDR3 bases: TGTGCCAGCAGCCAAGGGACTAGCTTGAGGGAGCAGTTATTC. Protein: CASSQGTSLREQLF.

This clonotype has only a few counts. The rearrangement links TRBV2 to TRBJ2-4; D possibly corresponds to TRBD2 (5 bases). Germline CDR1 and CDR2: SNHLY and FYNNEI. V was cut by 7 bases and J by 0 bases, with 16 bases left in between. The CDR3 contains 16 residues. The CDR3 here is CASTDGLALAKNIQYF. The DNA of the CDR3 is TGTGCCAGCACTGACGGTCTAGCACTAGCCAAAAACATTCAGTACTTC.

V gene TRBV5-5 combines with J gene TRBJ2-1; D is unresolved. The CDR3 covers 16 residues. CDR1 is SGHKS and CDR2 is YYEKEE in the germline V gene (reference sequence). The germline V and J ends were trimmed by 3 bases and 0 bases, with 13 bases remaining between them. The CDR3 here is CASSSPAESSYNEQFF. CDR3 coding DNA: TGTGCCAGCAGCTCCCCAGCAGAAAGCTCCTACAATGAGCAGTTCTTC.

V gene TRBV7-2 combines with J gene TRBJ2-3, with D perhaps TRBD1 (6 bases). The CDR3 length is 16 residues. Between the trimmed V and J ends, which lost 6 bases and 3 bases, there was a span of 19 bases. CDR1 is SGHTA, CDR2 FQGNSA, per germline. The CDR3 reads CASSYPGTTETDTQYF. Written as DNA, the CDR3 is TGTGCCAGCAGTTATCCGGGGACAACGGAAACAGATACGCAGTATTTT.